One and the same sample provided the 10 T cell receptor beta chains below, sequenced in a study of blood T cell repertoires in COVID-19. Here immunoSEQ multiplex PCR was the method, and the copy in TCRdb shows in-frame clones only, minus some. The data hold some 150,000 clones, with roughly 80% observed a single time. Sample: peripheral blood. All receptors come from a woman in her 40s with active or convalescent COVID-19.

CDR3 region: CASSPGSYEQYF. CDR3 nucleotide sequence: TGTGCCAGCAGTCCAGGCTCGTACGAGCAGTACTTC. V and J are TRBV6-5 and TRBJ2-7; D not certain. Germline V gives CDR1 MNHEY, CDR2 SVGAGI. This CDR3 spans 12 amino acids. Trimming removed 5 bases from V and 4 bases from J, with 9 bases in between.

V gene TRBV11-2 combines with J gene TRBJ2-1; TRBD2 aligns across 12 bases. The CDR3 consists of 19 residues. Germline V gene data show CDR1 as SGHAT and CDR2 as FQNNGV. V was clipped by 2 bases and J by 5 bases; unmatched bases: 13. This CDR3 reads CASSLIAASGGAFHNEQFF. CDR3 sequence (DNA): TGTGCCAGCAGCTTAATTGCGGCTAGCGGGGGGGCCTTCCACAATGAGCAGTTCTTC.

This clone appeared a few times. The chain carries TRBV28 and TRBJ2-7, with a weak D call TRBD1 (6 bases). V was pared by 6 bases and J by 2 bases, with 20 bases between. This CDR3 has 16 amino acids. Germline values: CDR1 MDHEN, CDR2 SYDVKM. CDR3 sequence: CASSRLRGGRAYEQYF. The CDR3 coding sequence is TGTGCCAGCAGCCGGCTAAGAGGGGGTCGCGCCTACGAGCAGTACTTC.

The rearrangement joins TRBV4-2 to TRBJ1-6; a weak D match, TRBD1 (5 bases). Trimming stripped 5 bases from V and 4 bases from J, with 18 bases between. The CDR3 has 17 residues. The germline gives CDR1 LGHNA, CDR2 YNFKEQ. CDR3 sequence: CASSAVLRGSYNSPLHF. The CDR3 DNA reads as TGTGCCAGCAGCGCAGTTCTACGGGGGTCTTATAATTCACCCCTCCACTTT.

This chain links TRBV15 with TRBJ2-7; D call uncertain. Germline assignment: CDR1 LNHNV and CDR2 YYDKDF (reference sequence). V lost 4 bases to trimming and J lost 1 base, with 8 bases between them. The CDR3 is 13 residues long. The CDR3, as DNA: TGTGCCACCAGCATTGGGCAATCCTACGAGCAGTACTTC. It specifies CATSIGQSYEQYF.

The sample holds one count of this clone. The chain employs TRBV27 and TRBJ2-7; tentative D call: TRBD2 (6 bases). Germline loops: CDR1 MNHEY, CDR2 SMNVEV (reference sequence). This CDR3 comprises 19 residues. Trimming shortened V by 0 bases and J by 2 bases, and 23 bases separated the two germline ends. CDR3 DNA: TGTGCCAGCAGTTTATCGGGGGTAGTGGGGGGACCAAGGGCCTACGAGCAGTACTTC. Protein: CASSLSGVVGGPRAYEQYF.

The CDR3 loop reads CASSQTPGWGYTF. CDR3 nucleotides: TGTGCCAGCAGTCAGACGCCCGGGTGGGGCTACACCTTC. This sequence joins TRBV27 and TRBJ1-2; D not resolved. V shed 5 bases and J shed 8 bases, with 15 bases lying between them. This CDR3 region has 13 residues. Germline loops: CDR1 MNHEY, CDR2 SMNVEV (reference sequence).

There are a few counts of this clone. The chain has TRBV29-1 and TRBJ1-2, with D hard to call. The length of the CDR3 is 13 residues. Germline-derived CDR1 and CDR2 are SQVTM and ANQGSEA. The V end was cut by 1 base, the J end by 6 bases, with 12 bases between. The CDR3 DNA is TGCAGCGTTGAAGTAAGGACTGGGAATGGCTACACCTTC. This encodes CSVEVRTGNGYTF.

The rearrangement joins TRBV27 to TRBJ1-5; 7 bases align to TRBD1. The length of the CDR3 is 16 residues. After removal of 5 bases from V and 1 base from J, the junction contained 8 bases not matched to a gene. CDR1 and CDR2 (germline): MNHEY, SMNVEV (reference sequence). The CDR3 coding sequence is TGTGCCAGCAGTATAGACAGGGAGCAGAGCAATCAGCCCCAGCATTTT. This codes for CASSIDREQSNQPQHF.

The J gene is TRBJ1-1, the V gene TRBV4-3; TRBD1 aligns across 7 bases. CDR1 and CDR2 (germline): LGHNA, YSLEER. J lost 5 bases, V lost 3 bases, and 6 bases had no gene match. The CDR3 consists of 14 residues. CDR3 region: CASSQAPTGTEAFF. CDR3 in DNA: TGCGCCAGCAGCCAGGCACCGACAGGGACTGAAGCTTTCTTT.